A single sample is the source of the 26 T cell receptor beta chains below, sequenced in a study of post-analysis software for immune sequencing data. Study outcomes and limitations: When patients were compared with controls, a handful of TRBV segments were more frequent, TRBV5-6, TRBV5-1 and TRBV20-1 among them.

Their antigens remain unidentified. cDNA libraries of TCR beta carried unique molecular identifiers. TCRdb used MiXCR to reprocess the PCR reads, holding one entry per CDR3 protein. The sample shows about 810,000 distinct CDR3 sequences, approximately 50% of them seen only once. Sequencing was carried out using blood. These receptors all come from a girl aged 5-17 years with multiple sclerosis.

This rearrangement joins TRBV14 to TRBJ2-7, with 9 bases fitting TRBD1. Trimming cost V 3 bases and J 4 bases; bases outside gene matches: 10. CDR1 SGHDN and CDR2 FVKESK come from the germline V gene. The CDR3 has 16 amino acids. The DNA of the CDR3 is TGTGCCAGCAGCCAGCGCCCAGGGACAGGGCGGTACGAGCAGTACTTC. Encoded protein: CASSQRPGTGRYEQYF. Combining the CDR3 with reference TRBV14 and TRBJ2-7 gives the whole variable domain EAGVTQFPSHSVIEKGQTVTLRCDPISGHDNLYWYRRVMGKEIKFLLHFVKESKQDESGMPNNRFLAERTGGTYSTLKVQPAELEDSGVYFCASSQRPGTGRYEQYFGPGTRLTVT.

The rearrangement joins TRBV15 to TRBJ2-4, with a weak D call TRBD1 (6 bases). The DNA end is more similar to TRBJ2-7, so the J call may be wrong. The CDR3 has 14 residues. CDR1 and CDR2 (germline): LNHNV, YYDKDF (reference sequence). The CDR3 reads CATSSDHRDAEQYF. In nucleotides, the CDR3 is TGTGCCACCAGTTCGGACCACAGGGATGCCGAGCAGTACTTC.

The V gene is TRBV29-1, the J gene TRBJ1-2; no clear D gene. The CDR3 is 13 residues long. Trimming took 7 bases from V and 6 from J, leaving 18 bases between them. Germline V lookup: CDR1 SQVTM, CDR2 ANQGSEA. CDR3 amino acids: CSAPNPRGNGYTF. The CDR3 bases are TGCAGCGCACCGAATCCTCGCGGGAATGGCTACACCTTC.

The CDR3 loop reads CAWRDRAFPLRTLHF. The CDR3 bases are TGTGCCTGGAGGGACAGGGCGTTCCCCCTACGAACCCTCCACTTT. The gene calls are TRBV30 and TRBJ1-6; TRBD1 agrees at 8 bases. The V gene end was trimmed by 3 bases and the J gene end by 14 bases; junction bases not matched to a gene: 15. The germline V gene has CDR1 GTSNPN and CDR2 SVGIG (reference sequence). This CDR3 contains 15 residues.

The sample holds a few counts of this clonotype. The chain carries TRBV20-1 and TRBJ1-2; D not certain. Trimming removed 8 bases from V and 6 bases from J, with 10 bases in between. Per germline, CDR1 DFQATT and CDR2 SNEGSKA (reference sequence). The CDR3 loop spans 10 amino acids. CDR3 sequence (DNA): TGCAGTACCTACGGGAATGGCTACACCTTC. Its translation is CSTYGNGYTF.

CDR3 in DNA: TGCGCCAGCAGCTCCGGACAGGGGCTCAGCTACGAGCAGTACTTC. It encodes CASSSGQGLSYEQYF. The V gene is TRBV5-1, the J gene TRBJ2-5, with 9 bases aligning to TRBD1. The J call may be in error: the DNA end matches TRBJ2-7 better. Germline V gene lookup returns CDR1 SGHRS and CDR2 YFSETQ. There are 15 residues in the CDR3.

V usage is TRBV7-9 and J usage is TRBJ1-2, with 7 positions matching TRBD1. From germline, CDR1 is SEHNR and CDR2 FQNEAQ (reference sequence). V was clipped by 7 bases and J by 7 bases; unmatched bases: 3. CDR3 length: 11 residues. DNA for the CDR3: TGTGCCAGCACAGGGGGTAGTGGCTACACCTTC. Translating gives CASTGGSGYTF.

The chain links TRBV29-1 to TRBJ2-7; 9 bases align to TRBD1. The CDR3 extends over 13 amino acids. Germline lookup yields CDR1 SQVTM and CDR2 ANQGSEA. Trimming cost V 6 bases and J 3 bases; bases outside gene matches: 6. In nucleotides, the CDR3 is TGCAGCGTGAGGACAGGGGCGAACTACGAGCAGTACTTC. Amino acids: CSVRTGANYEQYF.

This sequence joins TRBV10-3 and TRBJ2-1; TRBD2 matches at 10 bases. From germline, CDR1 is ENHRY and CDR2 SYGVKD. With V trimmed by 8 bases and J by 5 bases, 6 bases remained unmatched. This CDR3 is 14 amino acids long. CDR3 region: CAISGLAEHNEQFF. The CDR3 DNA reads TGTGCCATCTCCGGACTAGCGGAACACAATGAGCAGTTCTTC.

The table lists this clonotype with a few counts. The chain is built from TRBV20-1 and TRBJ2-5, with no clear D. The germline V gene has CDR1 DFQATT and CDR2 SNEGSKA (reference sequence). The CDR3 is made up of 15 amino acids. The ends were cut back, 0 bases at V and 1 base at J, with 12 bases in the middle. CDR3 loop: CSARDDGRTQETQYF. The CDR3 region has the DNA TGCAGTGCTAGAGATGATGGCAGAACCCAAGAGACCCAGTACTTC.

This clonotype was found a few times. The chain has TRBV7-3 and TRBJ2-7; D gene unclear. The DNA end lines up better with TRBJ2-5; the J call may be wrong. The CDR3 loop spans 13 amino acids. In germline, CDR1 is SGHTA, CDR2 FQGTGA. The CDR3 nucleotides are TGTGCCAGCAGCTCGGTCATGGCGGAGACCCAGTACTTC. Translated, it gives CASSSVMAETQYF.

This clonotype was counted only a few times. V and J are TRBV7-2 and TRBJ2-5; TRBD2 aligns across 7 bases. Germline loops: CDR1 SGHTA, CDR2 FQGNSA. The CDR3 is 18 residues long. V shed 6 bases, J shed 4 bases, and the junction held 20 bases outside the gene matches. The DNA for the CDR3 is TGTGCCAGCAGATCGTTAGGACTAGGCGGCGGGGGTACAGAGACCCAGTACTTC. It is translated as CASRSLGLGGGGTETQYF.

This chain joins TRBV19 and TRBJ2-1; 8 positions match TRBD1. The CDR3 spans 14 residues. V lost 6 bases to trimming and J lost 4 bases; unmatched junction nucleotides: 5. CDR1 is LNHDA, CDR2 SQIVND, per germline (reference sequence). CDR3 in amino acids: CASRDREWYNEQFF. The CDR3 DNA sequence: TGTGCCAGTAGGGACAGGGAGTGGTACAATGAGCAGTTCTTC.

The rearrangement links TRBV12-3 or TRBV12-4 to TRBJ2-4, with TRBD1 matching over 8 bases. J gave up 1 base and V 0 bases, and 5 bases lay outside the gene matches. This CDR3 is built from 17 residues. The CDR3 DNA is TGTGCCAGCAGTTTAGCTGGACAGGGTAGGGCCAAAAACATTCAGTACTTC. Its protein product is CASSLAGQGRAKNIQYF.

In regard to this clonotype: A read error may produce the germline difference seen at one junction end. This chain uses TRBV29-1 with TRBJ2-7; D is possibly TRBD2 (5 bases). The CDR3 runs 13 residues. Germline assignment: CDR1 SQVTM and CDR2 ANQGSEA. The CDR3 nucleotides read TGTAGCGCATTGACCCCGACCTCCTACGAGCAGTACTTC. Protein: CSALTPTSYEQYF.

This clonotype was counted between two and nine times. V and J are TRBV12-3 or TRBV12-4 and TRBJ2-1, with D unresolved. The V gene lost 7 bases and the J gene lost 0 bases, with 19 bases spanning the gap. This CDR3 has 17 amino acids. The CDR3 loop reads CASIGVSGPSSYNEQFF. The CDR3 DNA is TGTGCCAGCATTGGGGTTTCAGGCCCGAGCTCCTACAATGAGCAGTTCTTC.

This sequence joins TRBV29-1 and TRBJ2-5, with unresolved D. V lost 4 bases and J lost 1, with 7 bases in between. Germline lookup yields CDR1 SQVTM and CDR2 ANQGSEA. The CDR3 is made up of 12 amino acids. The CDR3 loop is CSVAISQETQYF. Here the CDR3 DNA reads TGCAGCGTTGCCATCAGCCAAGAGACCCAGTACTTC.

CDR3 amino acids: CASSARLAGGTDTQYF. The CDR3 coding sequence is TGCGCCAGCAGCGCCCGACTAGCGGGAGGGACAGATACGCAGTATTTT. V usage is TRBV4-1 and J usage is TRBJ2-3; 14 nucleotides align to TRBD2. This CDR3 contains 16 residues. The junction had 4 bases not matched to a gene; V was cut back by 5 bases and J by 3 bases. The V gene's germline CDR1 is MGHRA and CDR2 YSYEKL.

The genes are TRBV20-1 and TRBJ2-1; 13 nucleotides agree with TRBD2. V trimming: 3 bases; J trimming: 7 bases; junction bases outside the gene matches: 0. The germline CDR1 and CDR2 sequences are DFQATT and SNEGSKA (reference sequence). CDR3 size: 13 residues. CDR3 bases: TGCAGTGCTAGGGGACTAGCGGGGAATGAGCAGTTCTTC. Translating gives CSARGLAGNEQFF.

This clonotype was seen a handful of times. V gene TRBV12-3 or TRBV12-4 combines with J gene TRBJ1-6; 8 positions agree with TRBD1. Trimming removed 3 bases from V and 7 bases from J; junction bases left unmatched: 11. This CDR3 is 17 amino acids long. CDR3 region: CASSFSQGAGGNSPLHF. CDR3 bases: TGTGCCAGCAGTTTCAGCCAGGGGGCAGGCGGAAATTCACCCCTCCACTTT.

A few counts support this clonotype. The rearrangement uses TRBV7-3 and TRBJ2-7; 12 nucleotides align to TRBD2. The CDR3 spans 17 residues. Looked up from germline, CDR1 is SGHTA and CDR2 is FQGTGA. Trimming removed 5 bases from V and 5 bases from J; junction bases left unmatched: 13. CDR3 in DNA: TGTGCCAGCAGCCCCCTAGCGGGAGGGCCGTTTAGCGACGAGCAGTACTTC. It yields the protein CASSPLAGGPFSDEQYF.

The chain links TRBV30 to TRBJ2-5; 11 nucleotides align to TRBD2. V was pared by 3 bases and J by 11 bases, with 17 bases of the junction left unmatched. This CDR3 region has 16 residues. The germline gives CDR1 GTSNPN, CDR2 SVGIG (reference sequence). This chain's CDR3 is CAWRGPGLAVYNEQYF. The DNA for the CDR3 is TGTGCCTGGAGGGGGCCGGGACTAGCGGTCTACAATGAGCAGTACTTC.

The CDR3 loop reads CASSLPSGNEQFF. CDR3 DNA: TGTGCCAGCAGTCTTCCTTCAGGCAATGAGCAGTTCTTC. This chain connects TRBV12-3 or TRBV12-4 to TRBJ2-1, with no clear D. Trimming removed 5 bases at V and 6 bases at J, with 11 bases between. CDR3 length equals 13 residues.

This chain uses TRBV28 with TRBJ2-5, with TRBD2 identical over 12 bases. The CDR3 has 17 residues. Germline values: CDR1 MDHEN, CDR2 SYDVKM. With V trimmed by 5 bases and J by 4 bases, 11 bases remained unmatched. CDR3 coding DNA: TGTGCCAGCAGTCGAGATCTCGCGACTAGCGGGAGAGAGACCCAGTACTTC. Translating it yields CASSRDLATSGRETQYF.

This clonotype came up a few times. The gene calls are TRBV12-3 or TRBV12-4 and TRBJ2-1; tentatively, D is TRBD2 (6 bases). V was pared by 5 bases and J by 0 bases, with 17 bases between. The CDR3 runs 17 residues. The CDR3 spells CASSPGGGYHSYNEQFF. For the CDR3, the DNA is TGTGCCAGCAGTCCAGGCGGAGGGTATCACTCCTACAATGAGCAGTTCTTC.

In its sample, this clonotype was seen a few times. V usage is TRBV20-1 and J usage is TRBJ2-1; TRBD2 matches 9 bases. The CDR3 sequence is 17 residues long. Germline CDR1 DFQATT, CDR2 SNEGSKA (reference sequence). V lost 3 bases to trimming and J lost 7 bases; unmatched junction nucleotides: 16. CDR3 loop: CSASRPVGGRAINEQFF. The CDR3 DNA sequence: TGCAGTGCTAGCCGACCGGTTGGCGGGAGGGCCATAAATGAGCAGTTCTTC.